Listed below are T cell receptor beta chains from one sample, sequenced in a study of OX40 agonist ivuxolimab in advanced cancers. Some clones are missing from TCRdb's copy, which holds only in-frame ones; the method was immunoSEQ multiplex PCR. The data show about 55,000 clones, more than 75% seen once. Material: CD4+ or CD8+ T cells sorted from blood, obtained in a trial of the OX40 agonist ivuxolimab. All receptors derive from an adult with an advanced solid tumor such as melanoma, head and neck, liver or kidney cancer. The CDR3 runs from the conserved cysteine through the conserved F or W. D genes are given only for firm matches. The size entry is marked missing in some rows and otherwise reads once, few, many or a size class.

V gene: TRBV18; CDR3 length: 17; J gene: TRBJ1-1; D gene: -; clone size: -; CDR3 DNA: TGTGCCAGCTCACCACCCTCCTCATTGAGACCTAACACTGAAGCTTTCTTT; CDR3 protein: CASSPPSSLRPNTEAFF
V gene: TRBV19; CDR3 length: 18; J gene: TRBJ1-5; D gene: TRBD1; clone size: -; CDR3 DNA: TGTGCCAGTAGTGTCGGACAGGGTAGGGGCTTCGGCAATCAGCCCCAGCATTTT; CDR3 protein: CASSVGQGRGFGNQPQHF
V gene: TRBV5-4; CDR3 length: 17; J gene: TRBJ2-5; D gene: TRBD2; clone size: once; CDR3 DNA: TGTGCCAGCAGCTTGGTACTAGCGGGGGGGTACCAAGAGACCCAGTACTTC; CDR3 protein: CASSLVLAGGYQETQYF
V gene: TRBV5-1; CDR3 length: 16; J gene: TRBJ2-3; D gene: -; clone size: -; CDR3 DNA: TGCGCCAGCAGCCAAGGGGCATATCCTAGCACAGATACGCAGTATTTT; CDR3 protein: CASSQGAYPSTDTQYF
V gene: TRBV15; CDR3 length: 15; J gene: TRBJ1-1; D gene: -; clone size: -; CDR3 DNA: TGTGCCACCAGCAGAGATCGGGGAGGGAACACTGAAGCTTTCTTT; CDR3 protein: CATSRDRGGNTEAFF
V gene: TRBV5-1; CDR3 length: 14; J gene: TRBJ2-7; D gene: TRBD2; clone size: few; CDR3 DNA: TGCGCCAGCAGCTTGGCGGGAGGGGGGTACGAGCAGTACTTC; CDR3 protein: CASSLAGGGYEQYF
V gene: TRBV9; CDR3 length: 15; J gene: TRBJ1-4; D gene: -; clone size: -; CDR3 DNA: TGTGCCAGCAGCGTAGTGGCAGGGGTGGGGGAAAAACTGTTTTTT; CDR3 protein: CASSVVAGVGEKLFF
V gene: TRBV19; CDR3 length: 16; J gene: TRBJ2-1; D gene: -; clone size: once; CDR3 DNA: TGTGCCAGTAGTGACGGAGCGGGTCCTTCCTACAATGAGCAGTTCTTC; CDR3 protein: CASSDGAGPSYNEQFF
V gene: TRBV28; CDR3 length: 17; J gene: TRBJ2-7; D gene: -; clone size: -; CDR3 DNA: TGTGCCAGCAGTTTAGGATCCCTCTACGGCACTCACTACGAGCAGTACTTC; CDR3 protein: CASSLGSLYGTHYEQYF
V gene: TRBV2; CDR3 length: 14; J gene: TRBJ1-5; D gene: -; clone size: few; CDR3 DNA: TGTGCCAGCACCTACAGGGACTCCGGTCAGCCCCAGCATTTT; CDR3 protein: CASTYRDSGQPQHF
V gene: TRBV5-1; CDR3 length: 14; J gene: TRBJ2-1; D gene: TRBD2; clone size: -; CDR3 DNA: TGCGCCAGCAAGGGACTAGCGGAAGGTAATGAGCAGTTCTTC; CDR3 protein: CASKGLAEGNEQFF
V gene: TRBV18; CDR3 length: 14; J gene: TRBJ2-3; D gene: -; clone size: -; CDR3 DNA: TGTGCCAGCTCACCTAGCAGGGCTACAGATACGCAGTATTTT; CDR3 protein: CASSPSRATDTQYF
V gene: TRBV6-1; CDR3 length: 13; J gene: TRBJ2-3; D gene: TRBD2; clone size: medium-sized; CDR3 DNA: TGTGCCAGCGGACTAGCAGAAACAGATACGCAGTATTTT; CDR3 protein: CASGLAETDTQYF
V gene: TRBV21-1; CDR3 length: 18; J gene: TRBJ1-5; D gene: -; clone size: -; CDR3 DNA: TGTGCCAGCAGCAAGGAGCCCTCCCGGGACACACGCAATCAGCCCCAGCATTTT; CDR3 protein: CASSKEPSRDTRNQPQHF
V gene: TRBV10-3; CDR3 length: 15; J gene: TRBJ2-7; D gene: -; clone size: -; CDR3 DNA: TGTGCCATCAGTGACAGGGGCCGCAGCTCCTACGAGCAGTACTTC; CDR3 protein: CAISDRGRSSYEQYF
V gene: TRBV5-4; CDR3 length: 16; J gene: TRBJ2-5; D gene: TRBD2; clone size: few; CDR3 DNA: TGTGCCAGCAGCTTGGTCGCGGGAGCAGATCAAGAGACCCAGTACTTC; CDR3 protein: CASSLVAGADQETQYF
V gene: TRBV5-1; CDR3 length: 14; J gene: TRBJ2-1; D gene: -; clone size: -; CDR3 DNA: TGCGCCAGCAGAGGAGGGAGCTCCTACAATGAGCAGTTCTTC; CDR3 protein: CASRGGSSYNEQFF
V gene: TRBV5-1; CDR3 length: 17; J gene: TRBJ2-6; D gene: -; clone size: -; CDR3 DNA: TGCGCCAGCAGTTGGGACGGGGGCAACTCTGGGGCCAACGTCCTGACTTTC; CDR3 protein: CASSWDGGNSGANVLTF
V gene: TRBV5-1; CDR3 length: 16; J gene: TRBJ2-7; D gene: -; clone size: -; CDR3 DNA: TGCGCCAGCAGCTTTGCGATGGTTAGGACAGCCCACGAGCAGTACTTC; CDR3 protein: CASSFAMVRTAHEQYF
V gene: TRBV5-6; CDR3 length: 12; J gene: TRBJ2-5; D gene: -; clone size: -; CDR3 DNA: TGTGCCAGCAGCTTTTCCCAAGAGACCCAGTACTTC; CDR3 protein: CASSFSQETQYF
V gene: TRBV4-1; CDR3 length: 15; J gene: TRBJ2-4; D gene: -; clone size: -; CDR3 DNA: TGCGCCAGCAGCCAAAGCGCGACTTACAAAAACATTCAGTACTTC; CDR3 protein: CASSQSATYKNIQYF
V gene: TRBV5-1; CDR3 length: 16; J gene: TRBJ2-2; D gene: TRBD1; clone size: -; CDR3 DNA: TGCGCCAGCAGCGACCGGACAGGGGAGAACACCGGGGAGCTGTTTTTT; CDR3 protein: CASSDRTGENTGELFF
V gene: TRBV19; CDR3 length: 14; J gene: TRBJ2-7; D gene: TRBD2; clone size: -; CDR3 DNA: TGTGCCAGTAGTATTACGGGAGGTTCCTACGAGCAGTACTTC; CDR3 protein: CASSITGGSYEQYF
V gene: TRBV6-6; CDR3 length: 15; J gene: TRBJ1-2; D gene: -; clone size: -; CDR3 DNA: TGTGCCAGCAGTTACTCGAGGAGAGGAGGCAATGGCTACACCTTC; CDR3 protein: CASSYSRRGGNGYTF
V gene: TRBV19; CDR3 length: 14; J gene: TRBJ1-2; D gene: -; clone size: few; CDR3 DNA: TGTGCCAGTAGTATTCCCGCCAGGGGCTATGGCTACACCTTC; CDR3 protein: CASSIPARGYGYTF
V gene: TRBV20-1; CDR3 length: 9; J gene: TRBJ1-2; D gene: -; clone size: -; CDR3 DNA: TGCAGTGCTAGTCATGGCTACACCTTC; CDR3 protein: CSASHGYTF
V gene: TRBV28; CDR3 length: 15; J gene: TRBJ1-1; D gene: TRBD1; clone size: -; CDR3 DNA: TGTGCCAGCAGTCGCTCCGGGACAGGGGGCTTGAGGGCTTTCTTT; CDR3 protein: CASSRSGTGGLRAFF
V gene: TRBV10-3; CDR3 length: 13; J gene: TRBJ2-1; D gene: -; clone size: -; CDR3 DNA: TGTGCCATCTCACCCGGGGGCTACAATGAGCAGTTCTTC; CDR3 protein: CAISPGGYNEQFF
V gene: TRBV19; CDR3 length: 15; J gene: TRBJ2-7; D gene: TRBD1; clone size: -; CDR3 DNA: TGTGCCAGTAGCCCAAGACAGGGGCCGGGTACCGAGCAGTACTTC; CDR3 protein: CASSPRQGPGTEQYF
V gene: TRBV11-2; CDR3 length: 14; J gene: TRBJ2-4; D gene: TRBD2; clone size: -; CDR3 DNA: TGTGCCAGCAGCTCACTAGCGGGAGGGCTGGTTAGGTACTTC; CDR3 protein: CASSSLAGGLVRYF
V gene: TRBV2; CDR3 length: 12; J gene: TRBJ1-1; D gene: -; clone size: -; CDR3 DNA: TGTGCCAGCAGTGTAGGGACCACTGAAGCTTTCTTT; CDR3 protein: CASSVGTTEAFF
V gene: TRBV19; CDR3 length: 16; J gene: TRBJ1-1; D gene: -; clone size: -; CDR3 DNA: TGTGCCAGTAGTACCCCCCAACAGTTTCCCAACACTGAAGCTTTCTTT; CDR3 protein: CASSTPQQFPNTEAFF
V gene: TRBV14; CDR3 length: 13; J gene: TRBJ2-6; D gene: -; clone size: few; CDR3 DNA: TGTGCCAGCAGCCAACCTGGGGCCAACGTCCTGACTTTC; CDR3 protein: CASSQPGANVLTF
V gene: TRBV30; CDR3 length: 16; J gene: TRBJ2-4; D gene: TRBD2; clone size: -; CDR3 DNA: TGTGCCTGGAGTGTCGGGACTAGCGGGATTGGGCACATTCAGTACTTC; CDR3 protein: CAWSVGTSGIGHIQYF
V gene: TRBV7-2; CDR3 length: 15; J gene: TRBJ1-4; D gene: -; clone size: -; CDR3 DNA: TGTGCCAGCAGCCCCTTTGCACCCGGGAGAGAAAAACTGTTTTTT; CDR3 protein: CASSPFAPGREKLFF
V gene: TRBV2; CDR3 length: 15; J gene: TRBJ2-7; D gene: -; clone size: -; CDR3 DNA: TGTGCCAGCTCCTCGACCCCAGGGGTGGAATACGAGCAGTACTTC; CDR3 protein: CASSSTPGVEYEQYF
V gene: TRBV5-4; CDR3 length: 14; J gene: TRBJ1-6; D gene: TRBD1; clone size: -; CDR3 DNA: TGTGCCAGCAGCTTTGGACAGGGGTTTACACCCCTCCACTTT; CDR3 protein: CASSFGQGFTPLHF
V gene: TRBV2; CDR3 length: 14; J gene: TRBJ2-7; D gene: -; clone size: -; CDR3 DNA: TGTGCCAGCAGAAAGCTCGTCGACTCCTACGAGCAGTACTTC; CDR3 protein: CASRKLVDSYEQYF
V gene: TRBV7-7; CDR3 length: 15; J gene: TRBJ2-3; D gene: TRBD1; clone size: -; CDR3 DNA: TGTGCTAGCAGTCCAGACAGGGGGCGGACAGATACGCAGTATTTT; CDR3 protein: CASSPDRGRTDTQYF
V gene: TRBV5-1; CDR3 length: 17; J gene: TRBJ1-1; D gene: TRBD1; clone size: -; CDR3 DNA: TGCGCCAGCACCTCCATAGGGACAGGTACCATGAACACTGAAGCTTTCTTT; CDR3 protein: CASTSIGTGTMNTEAFF
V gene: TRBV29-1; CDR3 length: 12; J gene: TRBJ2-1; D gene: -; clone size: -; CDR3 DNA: TGCAGCGCCAAACTCTCCTACAATGAGCAGTTCTTC; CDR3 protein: CSAKLSYNEQFF
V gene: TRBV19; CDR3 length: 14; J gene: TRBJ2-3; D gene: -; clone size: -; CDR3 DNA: TGTGCCAGTAGTATCAGCCAGGGAAGAGATACGCAGTATTTT; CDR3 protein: CASSISQGRDTQYF
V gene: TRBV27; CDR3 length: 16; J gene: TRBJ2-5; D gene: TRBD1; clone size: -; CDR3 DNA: TGTGCCAGCAGTCCCTCGGACAGGGGGCGGTTGGAGACCCAGTACTTC; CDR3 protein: CASSPSDRGRLETQYF
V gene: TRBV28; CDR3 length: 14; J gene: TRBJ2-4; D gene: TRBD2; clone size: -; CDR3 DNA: TGTGCCAGCAGGGGACTAGCGGGAAAAAACATTCAGTACTTC; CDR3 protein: CASRGLAGKNIQYF
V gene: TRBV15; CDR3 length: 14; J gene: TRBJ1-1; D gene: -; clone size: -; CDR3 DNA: TGTGCCACCAGCAGAGATTTGGGGAACACTGAAGCTTTCTTT; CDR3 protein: CATSRDLGNTEAFF
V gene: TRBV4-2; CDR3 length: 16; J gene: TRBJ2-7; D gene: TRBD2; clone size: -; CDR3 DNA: TGTGCCAGCAGCCAAGAAATCGGACTAGCGGTCTACGAGCAGTACTTC; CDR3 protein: CASSQEIGLAVYEQYF
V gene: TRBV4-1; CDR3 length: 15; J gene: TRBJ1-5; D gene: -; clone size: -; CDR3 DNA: TGCGCCAGCAGTCACGGACGACCGGGCAATCAGCCCCAGCATTTT; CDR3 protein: CASSHGRPGNQPQHF
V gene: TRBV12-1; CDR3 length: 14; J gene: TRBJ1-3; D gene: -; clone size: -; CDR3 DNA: TGTGCCAGCAGCTTTGCCAGCTCTGGAAACACCATATATTTT; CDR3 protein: CASSFASSGNTIYF
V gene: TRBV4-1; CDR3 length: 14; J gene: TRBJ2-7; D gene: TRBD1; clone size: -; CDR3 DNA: TGCGCCAGCAGCCATGGACAGGGGGGATACGAGCAGTACTTC; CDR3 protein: CASSHGQGGYEQYF
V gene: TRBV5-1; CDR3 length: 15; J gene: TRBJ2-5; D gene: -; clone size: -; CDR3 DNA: TGCGCCAGCAGCTTGATGCAGGGGAGTGGAGAGACCCAGTACTTC; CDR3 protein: CASSLMQGSGETQYF